What follows is one T cell receptor beta chain and its context. J lost 1 base, V lost 8 bases, and 8 bases had no gene match. The CDR3 length is 15 residues. CDR1 is SQVTM and CDR2 is ANQGSEA in the germline V gene. The sample originates from a study of shared clonotypes between healthy human individuals. The input for sorted-subset replicate PCRs was 150 to 200 ng DNA, tens of thousands of T cell genomes. Sequencing was performed with immunoSEQ multiplex PCR; in TCRdb, only in-frame clones are kept and a portion is missing. The repertoire has 1.4 million to 1.5 million clones, about 96% of them found once; the top ten carry about 1.2%.

This TCR came from a man aged 25 to 40 in good health. Sequences were obtained from naive CD4+ T cells sorted from blood. Subset meaning: CD45RA+ positively selected. This chain joins TRBV29-1 and TRBJ1-1; 12 bases are a match to TRBD1. The CDR3 bases are TGCAGCATCCGGGACAGGGGGCTCAGGAACACTGAAGCTTTCTTT. Translating it yields CSIRDRGLRNTEAFF.